These 8 T cell receptor beta chains share one sample of origin, sequenced in a study of OX40 agonist ivuxolimab in advanced cancers. The data were produced by immunoSEQ multiplex PCR, yet TCRdb's version contains in-frame clones alone and is incomplete. The repertoire consists of about 61,000 clones, with approximately 89% occurring once and the leading ten covering 18%. Sequences were derived from CD4+ or CD8+ T cells sorted from blood, sampled in a trial of the OX40 agonist ivuxolimab. The receptors derive from an adult with an advanced solid tumor such as melanoma, head and neck, liver or kidney cancer.

The V gene is TRBV7-9, the J gene TRBJ1-2; no definite D call. The CDR3 runs to 16 residues. The germline CDR1 and CDR2 sequences are SEHNR and FQNEAQ (reference sequence). V lost 1 base and J lost 0, with 12 bases in between. Here the CDR3 reads CASSLGSAAANYGYTF. CDR3 nucleotides: TGTGCCAGCAGCTTAGGGTCAGCTGCCGCTAACTATGGCTACACCTTC. The full variable domain, rest sourced from reference TRBV7-9 and TRBJ1-2, is DTGVSQNPRHKITKRGQNVTFRCDPISEHNRLYWYRQTLGQGPEFLTYFQNEAQLEKSRLLSDRFSAERPKGSFSTLEIQRTEQGDSAMYLCASSLGSAAANYGYTFGSGTRLTVV.

The chain has TRBV7-8 and TRBJ2-1; no clear D gene. Germline V gene data show CDR1 as SGHVS and CDR2 as FQNEAQ. This CDR3 region has 15 residues. The V gene lost 4 bases and the J gene lost 0 bases, with 10 bases spanning the gap. For the CDR3, the DNA is TGTGCCAGCAGCTCTGAACAGAGCTCCTACAATGAGCAGTTCTTC. It yields the protein CASSSEQSSYNEQFF.

The rearrangement joins TRBV13 to TRBJ2-1; D perhaps matches TRBD1 (6 bases). CDR1 is PRHDT and CDR2 is FYEKMQ in the germline V gene (reference sequence). This CDR3 has 15 residues. V was cut by 4 bases and J by 7 bases, with 17 bases left in between. CDR3 loop: CASSSPGQGGNEQFF. CDR3 in DNA: TGTGCCAGCAGCTCCCCGGGACAAGGGGGAAATGAGCAGTTCTTC.

The table lists this clone with a count of one. The chain links TRBV4-3 to TRBJ2-1, with D perhaps TRBD1 (6 bases). CDR3 length equals 18 residues. CDR1 and CDR2 from the germline V gene are LGHNA and YSLEER. V lost 11 bases and J 3 bases, leaving 29 bases between the germline ends. The CDR3 region is CAPKGPRRQGYGYNEQFF. In nucleotides, the CDR3 is TGCGCCCCCAAAGGGCCCCGTAGGCAGGGGTACGGCTACAATGAGCAGTTCTTC.

The rearrangement links TRBV7-9 to TRBJ2-7; TRBD1 matches at 8 bases. With V trimmed by 6 bases and J by 2 bases, 12 bases remained unmatched. The CDR3 has 16 residues. Per germline, CDR1 SEHNR and CDR2 FQNEAQ (reference sequence). Written as DNA, the CDR3 is TGTGCCAGCAGTTTGGGTTCCGGACAGGGAACCTACGAGCAGTACTTC. This sequence encodes CASSLGSGQGTYEQYF. The variable domain in full, with the rest retrieved from reference TRBV7-9 and TRBJ2-7, is DTGVSQNPRHKITKRGQNVTFRCDPISEHNRLYWYRQTLGQGPEFLTYFQNEAQLEKSRLLSDRFSAERPKGSFSTLEIQRTEQGDSAMYLCASSLGSGQGTYEQYFGPGTRLTVT.

The chain links TRBV7-8 to TRBJ2-1; no definite D call. The germline gives CDR1 SGHVS, CDR2 FQNEAQ. V was cut by 5 bases and J by 6 bases, with 8 bases left in between. This CDR3 is 12 amino acids long. The CDR3 here is CASSPPGNEQFF. CDR3 sequence (DNA): TGTGCCAGCAGCCCCCCCGGCAATGAGCAGTTCTTC.

This chain connects TRBV19 to TRBJ2-1; D not certain. Per the germline V gene, CDR1 is LNHDA and CDR2 is SQIVND (reference sequence). The V and J ends lost 5 bases and 0 bases respectively, with 11 bases between them. There are 15 residues in the CDR3. The CDR3 nucleotides are TGTGCCAGTAGTTCGCTCTGGAGCTCCTACAATGAGCAGTTCTTC. Translating it yields CASSSLWSSYNEQFF.

The chain recombines TRBV11-3 with TRBJ2-1; no reliable D call. Trimming removed 5 bases from V and 0 bases from J, with 17 bases in between. This CDR3 is built from 17 residues. CDR1 and CDR2 from the germline V gene are SGHNT and YENEEA. CDR3 nucleotide sequence: TGTGCCAGCAGCCCGCCGGGTCCAACTTACTCCTACAATGAGCAGTTCTTC. It is translated as CASSPPGPTYSYNEQFF.